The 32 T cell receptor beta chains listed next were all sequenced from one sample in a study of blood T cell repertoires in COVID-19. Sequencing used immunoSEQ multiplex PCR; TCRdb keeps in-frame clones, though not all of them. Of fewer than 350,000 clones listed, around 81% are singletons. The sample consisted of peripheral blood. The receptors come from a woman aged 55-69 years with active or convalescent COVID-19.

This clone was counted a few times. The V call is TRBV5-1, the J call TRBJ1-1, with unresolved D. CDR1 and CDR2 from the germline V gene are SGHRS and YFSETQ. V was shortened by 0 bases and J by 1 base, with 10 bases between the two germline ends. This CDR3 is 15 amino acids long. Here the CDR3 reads CASSLGGYANTEAFF. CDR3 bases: TGCGCCAGCAGCTTGGGAGGGTACGCGAACACTGAAGCTTTCTTT.

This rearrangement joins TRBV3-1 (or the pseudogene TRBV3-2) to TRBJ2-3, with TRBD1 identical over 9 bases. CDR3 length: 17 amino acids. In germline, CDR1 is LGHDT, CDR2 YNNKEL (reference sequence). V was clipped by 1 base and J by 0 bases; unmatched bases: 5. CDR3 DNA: TGTGCCAGCAGCCAAGGGACAGGGGAGATTAGCACAGATACGCAGTATTTT. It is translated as CASSQGTGEISTDTQYF.

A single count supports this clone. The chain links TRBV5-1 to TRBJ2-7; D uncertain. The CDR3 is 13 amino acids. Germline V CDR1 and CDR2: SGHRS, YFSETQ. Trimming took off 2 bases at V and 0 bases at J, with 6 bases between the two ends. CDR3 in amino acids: CASSFISSYEQYF. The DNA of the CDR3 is TGCGCCAGCAGCTTCATTAGCTCCTACGAGCAGTACTTC.

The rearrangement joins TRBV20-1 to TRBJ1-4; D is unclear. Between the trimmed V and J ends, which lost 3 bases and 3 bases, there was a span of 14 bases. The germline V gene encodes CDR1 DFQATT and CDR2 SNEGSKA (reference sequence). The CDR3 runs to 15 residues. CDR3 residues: CSASPPYQANEKLFF. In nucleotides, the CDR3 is TGCAGTGCTAGTCCTCCATACCAGGCTAATGAAAAACTGTTTTTT.

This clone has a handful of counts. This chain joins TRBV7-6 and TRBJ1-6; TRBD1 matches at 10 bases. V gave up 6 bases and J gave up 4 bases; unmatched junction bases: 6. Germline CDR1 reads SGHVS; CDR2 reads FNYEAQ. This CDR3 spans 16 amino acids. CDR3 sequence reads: CASSLEDRGYNSPLHF. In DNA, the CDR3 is TGTGCCAGCAGTCTAGAGGACAGGGGGTATAATTCACCCCTCCACTTT.

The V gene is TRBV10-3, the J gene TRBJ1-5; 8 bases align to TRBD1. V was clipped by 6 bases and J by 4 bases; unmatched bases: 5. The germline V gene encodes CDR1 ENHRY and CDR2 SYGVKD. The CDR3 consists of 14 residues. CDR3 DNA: TGTGCCATCAGCAAGACAGGGGAGAATCAGCCCCAGCATTTT. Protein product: CAISKTGENQPQHF.

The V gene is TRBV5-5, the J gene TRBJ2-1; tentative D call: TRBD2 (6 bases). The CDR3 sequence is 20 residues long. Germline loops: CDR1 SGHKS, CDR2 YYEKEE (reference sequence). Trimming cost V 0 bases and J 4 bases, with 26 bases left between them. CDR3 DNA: TGTGCCAGCAGCTTGGCTATAGGGTGGTTACGGGGACTCCAATACAATGAGCAGTTCTTC. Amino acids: CASSLAIGWLRGLQYNEQFF. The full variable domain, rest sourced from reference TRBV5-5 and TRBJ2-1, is DAGVTQSPTHLIKTRGQQVTLRCSPISGHKSVSWYQQVLGQGPQFIFQYYEKEERGRGNFPDRFSARQFPNYSSELNVNALLLGDSALYLCASSLAIGWLRGLQYNEQFFGPGTRLTVL.

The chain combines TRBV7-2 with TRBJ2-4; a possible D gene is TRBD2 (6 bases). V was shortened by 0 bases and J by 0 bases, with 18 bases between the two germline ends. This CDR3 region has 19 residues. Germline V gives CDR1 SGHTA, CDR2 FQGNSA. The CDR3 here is CASSLAYWTTDLAKNIQYF. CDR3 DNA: TGTGCCAGCAGCTTAGCGTATTGGACTACCGACCTAGCCAAAAACATTCAGTACTTC.

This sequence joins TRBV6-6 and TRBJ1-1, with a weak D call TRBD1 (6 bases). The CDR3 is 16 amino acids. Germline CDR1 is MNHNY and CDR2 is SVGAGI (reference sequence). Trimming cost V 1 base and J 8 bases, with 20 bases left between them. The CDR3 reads CASSYYTDGGAGEAFF. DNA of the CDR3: TGTGCCAGCAGTTACTATACCGATGGGGGGGCGGGAGAAGCTTTCTTT.

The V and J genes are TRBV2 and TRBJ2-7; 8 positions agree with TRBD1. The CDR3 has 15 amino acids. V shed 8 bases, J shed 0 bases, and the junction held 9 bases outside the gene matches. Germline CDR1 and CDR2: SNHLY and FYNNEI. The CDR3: CASGPGQESSYEQYF. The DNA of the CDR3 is TGTGCCAGCGGACCGGGACAGGAAAGCTCCTACGAGCAGTACTTC.

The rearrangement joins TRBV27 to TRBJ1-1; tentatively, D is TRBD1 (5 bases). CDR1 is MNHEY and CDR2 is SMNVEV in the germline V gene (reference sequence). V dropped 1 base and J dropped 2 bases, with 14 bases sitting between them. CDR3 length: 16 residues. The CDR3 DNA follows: TGTGCCAGCAGTTTATACTGGGGGGACTTAAACACTGAAGCTTTCTTT. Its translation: CASSLYWGDLNTEAFF.

DNA of the CDR3: TGTGCCAGCAGCCTAGGACTAGCACAAAATACGCAGTATTTT. Protein sequence: CASSLGLAQNTQYF. V and J are TRBV3-1 (or the pseudogene TRBV3-2) and TRBJ2-3; 8 bases align to TRBD2. Germline V lookup: CDR1 LGHDT, CDR2 YNNKEL (reference sequence). The CDR3 contains 14 residues. The V segment lost 4 bases and the J segment 7 bases; nucleotides outside the gene matches: 7.

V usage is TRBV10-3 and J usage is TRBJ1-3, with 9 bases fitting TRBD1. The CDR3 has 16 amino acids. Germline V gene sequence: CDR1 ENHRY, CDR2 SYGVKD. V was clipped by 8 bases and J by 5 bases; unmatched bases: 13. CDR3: CAIGRNPGTGRNTIYF. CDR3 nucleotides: TGTGCCATCGGGAGAAACCCCGGGACAGGGCGAAACACCATATATTTT.

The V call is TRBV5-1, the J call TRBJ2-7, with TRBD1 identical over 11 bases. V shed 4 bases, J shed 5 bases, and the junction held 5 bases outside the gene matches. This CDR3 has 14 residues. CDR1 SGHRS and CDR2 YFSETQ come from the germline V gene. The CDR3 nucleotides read TGCGCCAGCAGCGGACAGGGGGCGTTGGACGAGCAGTACTTC. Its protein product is CASSGQGALDEQYF.

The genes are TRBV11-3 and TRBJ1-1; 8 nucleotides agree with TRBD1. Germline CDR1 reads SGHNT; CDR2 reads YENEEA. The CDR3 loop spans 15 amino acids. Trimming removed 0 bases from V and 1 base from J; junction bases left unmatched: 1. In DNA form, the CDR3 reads TGTGCCAGCAGCTTAGACGGACAGGGGAACACTGAAGCTTTCTTT. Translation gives CASSLDGQGNTEAFF.

The CDR3 DNA follows: TGTGCCAGCAGTTACGTGGAGGGCACTGAAGCTTTCTTT. Its translation: CASSYVEGTEAFF. The chain joins TRBV6-2 or TRBV6-3 to TRBJ1-1; D unclear. V dropped 2 bases and J dropped 4 bases, with 8 bases sitting between them. Germline V gene data show CDR1 as MNHEY and CDR2 as SVGEGT. This CDR3 has 13 amino acids.

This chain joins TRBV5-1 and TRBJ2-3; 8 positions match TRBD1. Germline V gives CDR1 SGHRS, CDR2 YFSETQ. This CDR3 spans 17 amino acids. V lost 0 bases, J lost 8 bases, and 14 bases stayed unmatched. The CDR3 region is CASSLVRRDRRFGTQYF. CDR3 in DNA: TGCGCCAGCAGCTTGGTGCGCCGGGACAGGAGATTCGGTACGCAGTATTTT.

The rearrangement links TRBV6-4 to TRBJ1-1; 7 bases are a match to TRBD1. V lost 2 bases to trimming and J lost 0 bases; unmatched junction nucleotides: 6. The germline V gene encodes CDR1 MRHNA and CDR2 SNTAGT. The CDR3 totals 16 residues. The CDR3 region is CASSDPPGQLNTEAFF. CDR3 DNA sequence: TGTGCCAGCAGTGACCCGCCGGGACAGTTGAACACTGAAGCTTTCTTT.

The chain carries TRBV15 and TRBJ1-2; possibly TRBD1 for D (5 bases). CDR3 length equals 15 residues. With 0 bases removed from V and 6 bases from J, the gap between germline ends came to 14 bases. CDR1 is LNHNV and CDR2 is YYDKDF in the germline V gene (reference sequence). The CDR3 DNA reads TGTGCCACCAGCAGAGATAGATGGGGCGCGAATGGCTACACCTTC. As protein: CATSRDRWGANGYTF.

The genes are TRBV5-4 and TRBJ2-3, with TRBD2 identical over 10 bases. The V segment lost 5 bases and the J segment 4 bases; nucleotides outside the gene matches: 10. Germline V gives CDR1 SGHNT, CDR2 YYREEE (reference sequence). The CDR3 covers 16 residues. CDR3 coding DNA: TGTGCCAGCAGTCACCCCCCCCTAGCGGGAGCAGATACGCAGTATTTT. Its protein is CASSHPPLAGADTQYF.

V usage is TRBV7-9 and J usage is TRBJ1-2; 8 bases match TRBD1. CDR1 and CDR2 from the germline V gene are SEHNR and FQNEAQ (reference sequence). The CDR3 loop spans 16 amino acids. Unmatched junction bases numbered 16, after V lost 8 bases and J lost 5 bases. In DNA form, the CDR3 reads TGTGCCAGCGGTCGGGTGACGGGACAGGTCGTTTATGGCTACACCTTC. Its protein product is CASGRVTGQVVYGYTF.

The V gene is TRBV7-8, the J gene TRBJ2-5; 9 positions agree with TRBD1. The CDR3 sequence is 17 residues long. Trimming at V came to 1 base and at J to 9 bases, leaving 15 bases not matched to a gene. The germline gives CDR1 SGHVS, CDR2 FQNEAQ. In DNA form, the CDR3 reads TGTGCCAGCAGCTTAGGGGACAGGGTGGGTCGCTGGGGAGCCCAGTACTTC. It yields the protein CASSLGDRVGRWGAQYF.

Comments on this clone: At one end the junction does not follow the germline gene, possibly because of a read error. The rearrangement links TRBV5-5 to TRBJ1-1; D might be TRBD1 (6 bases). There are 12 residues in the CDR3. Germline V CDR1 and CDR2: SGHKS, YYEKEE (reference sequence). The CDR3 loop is CASSLGGQDRLF. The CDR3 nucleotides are TGTGCCAGCAGCTTGGGGGGACAAGACAGGCTCTTT.

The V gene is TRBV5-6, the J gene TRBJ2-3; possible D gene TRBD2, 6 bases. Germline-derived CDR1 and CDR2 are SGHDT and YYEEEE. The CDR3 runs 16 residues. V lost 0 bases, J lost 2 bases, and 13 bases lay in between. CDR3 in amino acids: CASSLAGGPSTDTQYF. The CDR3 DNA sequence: TGTGCCAGCAGCTTGGCCGGGGGTCCGTCCACAGATACGCAGTATTTT.

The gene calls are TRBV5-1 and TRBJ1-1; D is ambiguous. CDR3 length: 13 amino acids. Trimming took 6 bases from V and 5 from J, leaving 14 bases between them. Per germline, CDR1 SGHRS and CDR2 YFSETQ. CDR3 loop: CASTPTSETEAFF. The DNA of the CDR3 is TGCGCCAGCACCCCGACATCCGAGACTGAAGCTTTCTTT.

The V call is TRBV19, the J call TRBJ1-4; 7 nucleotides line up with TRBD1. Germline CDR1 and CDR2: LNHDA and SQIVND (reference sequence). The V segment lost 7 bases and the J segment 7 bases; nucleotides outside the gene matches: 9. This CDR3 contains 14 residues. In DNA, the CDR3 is TGTGCCAGTACCCGGACAGGTATAGGTGAAAAACTGTTTTTT. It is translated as CASTRTGIGEKLFF.

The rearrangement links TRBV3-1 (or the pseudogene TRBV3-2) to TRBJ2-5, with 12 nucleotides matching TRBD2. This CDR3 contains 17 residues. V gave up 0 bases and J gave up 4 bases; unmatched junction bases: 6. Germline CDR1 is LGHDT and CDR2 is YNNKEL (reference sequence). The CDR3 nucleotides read TGTGCCAGCAGCCAAGATGCCCCTAGCGGGGGGGTAGAGACCCAGTACTTC. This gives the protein CASSQDAPSGGVETQYF.

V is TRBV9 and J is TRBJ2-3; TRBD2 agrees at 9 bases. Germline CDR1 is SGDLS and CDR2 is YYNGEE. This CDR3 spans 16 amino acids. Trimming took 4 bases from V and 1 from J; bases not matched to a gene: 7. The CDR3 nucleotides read TGTGCCAGCAGCAAAGGGCGGACTAGCGGCACAGATACGCAGTATTTT. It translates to CASSKGRTSGTDTQYF.

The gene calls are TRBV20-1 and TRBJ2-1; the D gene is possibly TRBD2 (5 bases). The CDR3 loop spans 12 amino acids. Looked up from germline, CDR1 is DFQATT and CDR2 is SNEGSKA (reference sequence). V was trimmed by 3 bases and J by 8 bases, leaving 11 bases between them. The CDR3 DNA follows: TGCAGTGCTAGTAAGTTTAGCGATGAGCAGTTCTTC. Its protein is CSASKFSDEQFF.

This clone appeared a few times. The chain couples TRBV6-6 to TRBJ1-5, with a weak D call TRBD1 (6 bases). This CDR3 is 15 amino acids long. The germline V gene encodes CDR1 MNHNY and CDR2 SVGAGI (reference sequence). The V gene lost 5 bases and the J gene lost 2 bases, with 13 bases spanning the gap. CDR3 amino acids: CASSQFRGGNQPQHF. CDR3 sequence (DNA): TGTGCCAGCAGTCAATTCAGGGGAGGCAATCAGCCCCAGCATTTT.

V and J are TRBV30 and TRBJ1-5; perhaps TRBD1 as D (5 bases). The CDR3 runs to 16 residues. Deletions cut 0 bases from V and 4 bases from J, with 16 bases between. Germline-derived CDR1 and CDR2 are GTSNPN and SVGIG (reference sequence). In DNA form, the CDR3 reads TGTGCCTGGAGTGTCTGCCCCCCCCAGGGAAATCAGCCCCAGCATTTT. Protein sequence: CAWSVCPPQGNQPQHF.

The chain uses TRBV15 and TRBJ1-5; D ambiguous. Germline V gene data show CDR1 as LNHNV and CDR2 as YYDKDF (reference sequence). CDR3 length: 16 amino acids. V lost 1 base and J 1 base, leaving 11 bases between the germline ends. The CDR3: CATSRAYTLSNQPQHF. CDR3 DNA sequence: TGTGCCACCAGCAGAGCCTATACGTTAAGCAATCAGCCCCAGCATTTT. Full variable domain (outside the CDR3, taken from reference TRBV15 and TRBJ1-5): DAMVIQNPRYQVTQFGKPVTLSCSQTLNHNVMYWYQQKSSQAPKLLFHYYDKDFNNEADTPDNFQSRRPNTSFCFLDIRSPGLGDTAMYLCATSRAYTLSNQPQHFGDGTRLSIL.